The source of this T cell receptor beta chain is a study of blood T cell repertoires in COVID-19. At the level of the study: Samples taken during acute and convalescent COVID-19 were collected in the United States, Italy and Spain. From T cells, B-cell-depleted T cells, or PBMCs came the material, which was cDNA or gDNA.

Libraries were prepared by immunoSEQ multiplex PCR; TCRdb keeps only in-frame clonotypes and omits some of them. Seen here are 44,000 or so clones, less than 90% observed once, and the top ten hold roughly 10%. J lost 6 bases, V lost 0 bases, and 5 bases had no gene match. This CDR3 has 15 amino acids. CDR1 and CDR2 (germline): SGHRS, YFSETQ. V and J are TRBV5-1 and TRBJ2-1; 8 bases fit TRBD2. This receptor was obtained from a human donor in a cohort sampled during active COVID-19. Sequenced input: peripheral blood. The CDR3 reads CASSLDGGAVNEQFF. CDR3 DNA: TGCGCCAGCAGCTTGGACGGGGGGGCCGTCAATGAGCAGTTCTTC.